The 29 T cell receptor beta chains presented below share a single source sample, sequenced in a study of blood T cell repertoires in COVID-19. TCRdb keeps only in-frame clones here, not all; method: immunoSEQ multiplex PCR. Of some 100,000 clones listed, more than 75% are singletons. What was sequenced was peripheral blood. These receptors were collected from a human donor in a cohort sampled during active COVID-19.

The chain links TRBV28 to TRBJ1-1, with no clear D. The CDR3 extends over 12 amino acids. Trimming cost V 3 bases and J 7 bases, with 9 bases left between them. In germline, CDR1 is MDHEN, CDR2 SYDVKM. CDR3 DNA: TGTGCCAGCAGTTTTCCCAGTAATGAAGCTTTCTTT. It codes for CASSFPSNEAFF.

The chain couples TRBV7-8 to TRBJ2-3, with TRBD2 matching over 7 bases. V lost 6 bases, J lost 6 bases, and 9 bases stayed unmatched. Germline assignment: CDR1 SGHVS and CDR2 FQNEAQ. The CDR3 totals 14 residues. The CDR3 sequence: CASSRSSRGDTQYF. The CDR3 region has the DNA TGTGCCAGCAGTCGAAGCTCGCGGGGGGATACGCAGTATTTT.

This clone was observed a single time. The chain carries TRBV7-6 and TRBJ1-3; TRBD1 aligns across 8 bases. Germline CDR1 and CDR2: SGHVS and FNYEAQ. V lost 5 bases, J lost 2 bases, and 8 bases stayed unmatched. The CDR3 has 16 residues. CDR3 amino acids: CASSTIDRGAGNTIYF. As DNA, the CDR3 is TGTGCCAGCAGCACGATCGACAGGGGAGCTGGAAACACCATATATTTT.

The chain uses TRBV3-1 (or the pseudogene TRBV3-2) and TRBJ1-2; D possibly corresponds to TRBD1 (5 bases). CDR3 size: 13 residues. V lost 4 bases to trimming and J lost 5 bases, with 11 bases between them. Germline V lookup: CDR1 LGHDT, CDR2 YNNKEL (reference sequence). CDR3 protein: CASSPGGGYGYTF. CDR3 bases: TGTGCCAGCAGCCCCGGCGGGGGGTATGGCTACACCTTC.

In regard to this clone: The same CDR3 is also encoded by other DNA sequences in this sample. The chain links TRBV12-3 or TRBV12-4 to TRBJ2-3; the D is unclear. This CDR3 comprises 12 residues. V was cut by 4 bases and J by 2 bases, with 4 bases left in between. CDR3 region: CASSSNTDTQYF. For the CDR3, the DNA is TGTGCCAGCAGTTCCAACACAGATACGCAGTATTTT.

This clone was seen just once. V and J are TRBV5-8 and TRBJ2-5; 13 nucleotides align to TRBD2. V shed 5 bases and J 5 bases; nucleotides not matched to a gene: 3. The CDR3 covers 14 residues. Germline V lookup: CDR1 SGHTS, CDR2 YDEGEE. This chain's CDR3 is CASRTSGGSETQYF. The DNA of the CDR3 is TGTGCCAGCAGGACTAGCGGGGGGAGCGAGACCCAGTACTTC. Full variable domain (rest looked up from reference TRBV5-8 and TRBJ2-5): EAGVTQSPTHLIKTRGQQATLRCSPISGHTSVYWYQQALGLGLQFLLWYDEGEERNRGNFPPRFSGRQFPNYSSELNVNALELEDSALYLCASRTSGGSETQYFGPGTRLLVL.

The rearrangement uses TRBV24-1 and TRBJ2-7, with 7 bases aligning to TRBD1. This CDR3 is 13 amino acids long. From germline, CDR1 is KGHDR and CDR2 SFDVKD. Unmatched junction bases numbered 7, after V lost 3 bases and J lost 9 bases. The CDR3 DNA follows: TGTGCCACCAGTGATACCGGGACAGTCGGGCAGTACTTC. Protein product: CATSDTGTVGQYF.

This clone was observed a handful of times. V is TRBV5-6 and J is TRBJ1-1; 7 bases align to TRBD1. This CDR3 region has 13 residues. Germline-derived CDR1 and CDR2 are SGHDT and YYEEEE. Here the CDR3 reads CASEQGEATEAFF. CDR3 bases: TGTGCTTCAGAGCAGGGGGAAGCCACTGAAGCTTTCTTT.

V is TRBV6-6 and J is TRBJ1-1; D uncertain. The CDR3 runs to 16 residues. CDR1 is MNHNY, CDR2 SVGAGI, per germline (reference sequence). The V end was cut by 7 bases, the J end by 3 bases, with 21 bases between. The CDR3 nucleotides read TGTGCCAGCATCCCTATCCAAGGAGGCGGGGACACTGAAGCTTTCTTT. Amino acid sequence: CASIPIQGGGDTEAFF.

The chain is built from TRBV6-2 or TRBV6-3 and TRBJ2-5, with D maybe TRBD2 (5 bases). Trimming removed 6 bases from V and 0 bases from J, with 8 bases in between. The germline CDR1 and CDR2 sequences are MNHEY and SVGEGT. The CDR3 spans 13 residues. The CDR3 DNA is TGTGCCAGCAGCCGGACTTACCAAGAGACCCAGTACTTC. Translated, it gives CASSRTYQETQYF.

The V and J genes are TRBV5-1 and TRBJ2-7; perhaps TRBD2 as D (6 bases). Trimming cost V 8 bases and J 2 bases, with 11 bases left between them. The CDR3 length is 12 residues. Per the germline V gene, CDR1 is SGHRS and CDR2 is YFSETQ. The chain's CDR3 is CASRGGTYEQYF. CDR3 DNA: TGCGCCAGTAGGGGAGGTACCTACGAGCAGTACTTC.

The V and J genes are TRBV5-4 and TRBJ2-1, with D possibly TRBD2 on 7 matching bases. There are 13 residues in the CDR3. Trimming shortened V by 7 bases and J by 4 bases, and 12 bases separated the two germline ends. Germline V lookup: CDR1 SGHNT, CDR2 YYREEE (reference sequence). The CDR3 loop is CASGGANYNEQFF. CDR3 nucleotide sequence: TGTGCCAGCGGGGGGGCTAATTACAATGAGCAGTTCTTC.

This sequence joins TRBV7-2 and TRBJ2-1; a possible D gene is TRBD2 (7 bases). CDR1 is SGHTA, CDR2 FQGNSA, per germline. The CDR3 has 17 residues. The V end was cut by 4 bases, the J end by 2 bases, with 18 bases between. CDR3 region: CASSSDGWEGAYNEQFF. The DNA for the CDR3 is TGTGCCAGCAGCTCAGACGGTTGGGAGGGGGCCTACAATGAGCAGTTCTTC.

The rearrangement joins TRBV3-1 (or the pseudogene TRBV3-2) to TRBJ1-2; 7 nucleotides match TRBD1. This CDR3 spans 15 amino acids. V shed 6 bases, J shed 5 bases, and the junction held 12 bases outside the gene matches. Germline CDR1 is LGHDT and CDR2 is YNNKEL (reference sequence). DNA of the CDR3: TGTGCCAGCAGACTAAAAGGGGGCAGGGCGTATGGCTACACCTTC. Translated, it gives CASRLKGGRAYGYTF.

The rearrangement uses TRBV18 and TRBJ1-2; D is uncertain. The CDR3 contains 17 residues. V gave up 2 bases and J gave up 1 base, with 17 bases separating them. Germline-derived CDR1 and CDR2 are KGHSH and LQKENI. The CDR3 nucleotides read TGTGCCAGCTCACCATCGTACGACTTTAAAATTAACTATGGCTACACCTTC. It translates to CASSPSYDFKINYGYTF.

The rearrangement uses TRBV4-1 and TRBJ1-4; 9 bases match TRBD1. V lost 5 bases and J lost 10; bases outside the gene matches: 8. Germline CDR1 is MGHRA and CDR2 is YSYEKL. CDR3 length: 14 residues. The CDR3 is CASSSRTGETKLFF. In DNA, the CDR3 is TGCGCCAGCAGCTCACGGACAGGGGAGACAAAACTGTTTTTT.

CDR3 DNA sequence: TGTGCCAGTTCAACAGGGTTCACTGAAGCTTTCTTT. It translates to CASSTGFTEAFF. This rearrangement joins TRBV19 to TRBJ1-1; tentative D call: TRBD1 (6 bases). The CDR3 runs to 12 residues. CDR1 and CDR2 from the germline V gene are LNHDA and SQIVND (reference sequence). V was cut by 8 bases and J by 4 bases, with 11 bases left in between.

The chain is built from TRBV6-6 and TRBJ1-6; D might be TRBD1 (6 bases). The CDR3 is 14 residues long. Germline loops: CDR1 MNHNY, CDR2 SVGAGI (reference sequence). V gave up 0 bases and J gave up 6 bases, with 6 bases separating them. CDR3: CASSYSGGNSPLHF. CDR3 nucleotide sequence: TGTGCCAGCAGTTACTCAGGGGGTAATTCACCCCTCCACTTT.

The DNA of the CDR3 is TGCGCCAGCAGCATCGGACAAGACGGTAACTATGGCTACACCTTC. Its protein is CASSIGQDGNYGYTF. V gene TRBV5-1 combines with J gene TRBJ1-2; tentatively, D is TRBD1 (5 bases). Germline CDR1 SGHRS, CDR2 YFSETQ. This CDR3 spans 15 amino acids. V lost 4 bases, J lost 1 base, and 14 bases lay in between.

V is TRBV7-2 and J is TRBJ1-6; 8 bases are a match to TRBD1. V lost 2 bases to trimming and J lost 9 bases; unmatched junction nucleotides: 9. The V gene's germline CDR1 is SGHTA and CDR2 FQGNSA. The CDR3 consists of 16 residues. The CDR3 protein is CASSLTGTGVSSPLHF. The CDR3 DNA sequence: TGTGCCAGCAGCTTAACTGGGACAGGAGTAAGTTCACCCCTCCACTTT.

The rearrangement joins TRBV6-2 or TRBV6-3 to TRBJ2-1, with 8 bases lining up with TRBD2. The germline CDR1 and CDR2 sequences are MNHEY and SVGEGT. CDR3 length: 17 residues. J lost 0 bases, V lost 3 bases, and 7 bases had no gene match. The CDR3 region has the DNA TGTGCCAGCAGTTATTCGGGGGGGATCAGCTCCTACAATGAGCAGTTCTTC. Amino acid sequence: CASSYSGGISSYNEQFF.

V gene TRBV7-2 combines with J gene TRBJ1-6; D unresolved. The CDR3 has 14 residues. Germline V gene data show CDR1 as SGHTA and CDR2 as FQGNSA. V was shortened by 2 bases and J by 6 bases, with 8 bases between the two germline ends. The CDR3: CASSLTVFNSPLHF. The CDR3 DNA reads TGTGCCAGCAGCTTAACAGTTTTTAATTCACCCCTCCACTTT.

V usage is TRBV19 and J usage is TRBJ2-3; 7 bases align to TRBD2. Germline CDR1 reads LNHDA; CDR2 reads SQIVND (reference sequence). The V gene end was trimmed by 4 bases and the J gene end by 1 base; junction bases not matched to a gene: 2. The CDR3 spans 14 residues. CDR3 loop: CASSSLAGTDTQYF. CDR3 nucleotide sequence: TGTGCCAGTAGTAGTCTAGCGGGCACAGATACGCAGTATTTT. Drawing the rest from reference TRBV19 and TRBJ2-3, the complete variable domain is DGGITQSPKYLFRKEGQNVTLSCEQNLNHDAMYWYRQDPGQGLRLIYYSQIVNDFQKGDIAEGYSVSREKKESFPLTVTSAQKNPTAFYLCASSSLAGTDTQYFGPGTRLTVL.

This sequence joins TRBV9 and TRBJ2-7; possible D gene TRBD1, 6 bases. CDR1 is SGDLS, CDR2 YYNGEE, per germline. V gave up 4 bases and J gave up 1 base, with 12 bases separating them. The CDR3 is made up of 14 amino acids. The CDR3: CASSPSTGSYEQYF. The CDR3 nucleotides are TGTGCCAGCAGCCCCTCGACAGGATCCTACGAGCAGTACTTC.

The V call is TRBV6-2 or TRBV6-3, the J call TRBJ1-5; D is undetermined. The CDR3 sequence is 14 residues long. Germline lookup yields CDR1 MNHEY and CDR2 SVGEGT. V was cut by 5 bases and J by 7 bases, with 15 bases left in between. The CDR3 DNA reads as TGTGCCAGCAGTCAGGCTGGTGTGAACCAGCCCCAGCATTTT. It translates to CASSQAGVNQPQHF.

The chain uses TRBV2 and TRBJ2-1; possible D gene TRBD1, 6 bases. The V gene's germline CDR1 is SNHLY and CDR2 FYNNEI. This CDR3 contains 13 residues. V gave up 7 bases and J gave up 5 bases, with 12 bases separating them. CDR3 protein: CASNPQGNNEQFF. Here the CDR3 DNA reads TGTGCCAGCAACCCACAGGGAAACAATGAGCAGTTCTTC.

The CDR3 DNA follows: TGCAGCGTAGGAGGACTAGCGGACAATGAGCAGTTCTTC. Amino acid sequence: CSVGGLADNEQFF. The V and J genes are TRBV29-1 and TRBJ2-1, with 10 bases aligning to TRBD2. The CDR3 is made up of 13 amino acids. Germline V gene lookup returns CDR1 SQVTM and CDR2 ANQGSEA. The V segment lost 6 bases and the J segment 5 bases; nucleotides outside the gene matches: 4.

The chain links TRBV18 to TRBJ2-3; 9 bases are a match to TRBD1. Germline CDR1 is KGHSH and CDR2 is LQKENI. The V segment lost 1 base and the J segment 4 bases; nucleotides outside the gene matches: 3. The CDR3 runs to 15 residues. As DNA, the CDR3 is TGTGCCAGCTCACCACAACAGGGGGCGGCAGATACGCAGTATTTT. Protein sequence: CASSPQQGAADTQYF.

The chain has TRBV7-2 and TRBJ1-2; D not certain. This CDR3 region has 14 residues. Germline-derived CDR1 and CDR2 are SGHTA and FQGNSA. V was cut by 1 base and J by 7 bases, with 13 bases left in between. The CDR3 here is CASSLGGIRGGYTF. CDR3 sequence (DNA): TGTGCCAGCAGCTTAGGCGGGATCCGGGGTGGCTACACCTTC.